Below, 20 T cell receptor beta chains from the same sample are listed, as sequenced in a study of technical replicates of blood from several donors. Profiling relied on immunoSEQ multiplex PCR, and the TCRdb table lists in-frame clones only, not all of them. Altogether 55,000 to 60,000 clones are present, 80% to 95% being singletons, with the ten largest covering 4.2%. Input material: PBMCs. The receptors shown here come from a human donor in good health. Some clones in this sample may be carry-over from other donors' samples.

This chain joins TRBV2 and TRBJ2-2, with 10 bases identical to TRBD1. CDR3 size: 15 residues. CDR1 and CDR2 (germline): SNHLY, FYNNEI. V dropped 7 bases and J dropped 5; count of bases not matched to a gene: 7. Here the CDR3 reads CASKRDRGLTGELFF. The CDR3, as DNA: TGTGCCAGCAAACGGGACAGGGGACTTACCGGGGAGCTGTTTTTT.

V gene TRBV18 combines with J gene TRBJ1-1, with 12 nucleotides matching TRBD1. The CDR3 totals 18 residues. Germline CDR1 is KGHSH and CDR2 is LQKENI. V was pared by 2 bases and J by 0 bases, with 7 bases of the junction left unmatched. This CDR3 is CASSPFRDRGRMNTEAFF. CDR3 in DNA: TGTGCCAGCTCACCATTCCGGGACAGGGGGCGCATGAACACTGAAGCTTTCTTT.

This clone came up a few times. The CDR3 loop is CASSLREGVNTEAFF. DNA of the CDR3: TGTGCCAGCTCACTCCGTGAGGGGGTAAACACTGAAGCTTTCTTT. The V and J genes are TRBV18 and TRBJ1-1, with D perhaps matching TRBD1 (6 bases). Deletions cut 4 bases from V and 2 bases from J, with 14 bases between. This CDR3 region has 15 residues. Germline V gene data show CDR1 as KGHSH and CDR2 as LQKENI. The complete variable domain, with remaining parts taken from reference TRBV18 and TRBJ1-1, reads NAGVMQNPRHLVRRRGQEARLRCSPMKGHSHVYWYRQLPEEGLKFMVYLQKENIIDESGMPKERFSAEFPKEGPSILRIQQVVRGDSAAYFCASSLREGVNTEAFFGQGTRLTVV.

The J gene is TRBJ1-2, the V gene TRBV19, with D hard to call. V lost 4 bases to trimming and J lost 5 bases, with 8 bases between them. Germline CDR1 reads LNHDA; CDR2 reads SQIVND (reference sequence). The CDR3 is made up of 12 amino acids. The CDR3 DNA follows: TGTGCCAGTAGTACCCGGGAGTATGGCTACACCTTC. It specifies CASSTREYGYTF.

This clone has a handful of counts. This CDR3 is CAWYKPGGRTEAFF. CDR3 DNA sequence: TGTGCCTGGTATAAACCGGGAGGGCGGACTGAAGCTTTCTTT. The chain couples TRBV30 to TRBJ1-1; D ambiguous. V shed 5 bases and J shed 5 bases, with 18 bases lying between them. This CDR3 spans 14 amino acids. Germline loops: CDR1 GTSNPN, CDR2 SVGIG (reference sequence).

J is TRBJ1-6 and V is TRBV5-5; 8 positions match TRBD1. The CDR3 contains 15 residues. Germline CDR1 SGHKS, CDR2 YYEKEE (reference sequence). Trimming took 5 bases from V and 7 from J; bases not matched to a gene: 8. The CDR3 region has the DNA TGTGCCAGCAGTTCCGGACAGGGCGTCAATTCACCCCTCCACTTT. It encodes CASSSGQGVNSPLHF.

This clone was seen just once. The chain's CDR3 is CASSQDRGRGGPFF. DNA for the CDR3: TGCGCCAGCAGCCAAGATAGAGGGCGGGGGGGCCCGTTCTTC. The rearrangement links TRBV4-3 to TRBJ2-1; 9 bases align to TRBD2. The CDR3 spans 14 residues. V lost 0 bases, J lost 15 bases, and 9 bases stayed unmatched. The germline gives CDR1 LGHNA, CDR2 YSLEER.

This clone has at least ten counts. The V and J genes are TRBV7-8 and TRBJ2-7; TRBD2 agrees at 7 bases. CDR3 length: 13 residues. V trimming: 6 bases; J trimming: 3 bases; junction bases outside the gene matches: 5. Germline V gene data show CDR1 as SGHVS and CDR2 as FQNEAQ. CDR3 region: CASRRGGVYEQYF. For the CDR3, the DNA is TGTGCCAGCAGGCGCGGGGGAGTCTACGAGCAGTACTTC.

The chain has TRBV13 and TRBJ2-1, with 9 nucleotides matching TRBD1. The CDR3 sequence is 15 residues long. V shed 5 bases, J shed 9 bases, and the junction held 11 bases outside the gene matches. CDR1 is PRHDT and CDR2 is FYEKMQ in the germline V gene (reference sequence). The CDR3 loop is CASSIEGQGTSEQFF. The CDR3, as DNA: TGTGCCAGCAGCATTGAGGGACAGGGCACAAGTGAGCAGTTCTTC.

The gene calls are TRBV7-2 and TRBJ1-1, with 9 bases that match TRBD1. CDR3 length: 12 residues. CDR1 and CDR2 (germline): SGHTA, FQGNSA. V lost 3 bases to trimming and J lost 11 bases; unmatched junction nucleotides: 4. The CDR3 sequence is CASSFKGQGAFF. In DNA form, the CDR3 reads TGTGCCAGCAGCTTCAAAGGACAGGGGGCTTTCTTT.

This clone has only one observation. The chain carries TRBV5-1 and TRBJ1-3, with unresolved D. The ends were cut back, 0 bases at V and 0 bases at J, with 10 bases in the middle. This CDR3 is 16 amino acids long. CDR1 is SGHRS and CDR2 is YFSETQ in the germline V gene. CDR3: CASSLAGSLSGNTIYF. CDR3 bases: TGCGCCAGCAGCTTGGCAGGCAGTCTCTCTGGAAACACCATATATTTT.

The V and J genes are TRBV6-5 and TRBJ1-2; no definite D call. Germline loops: CDR1 MNHEY, CDR2 SVGAGI. With 6 bases removed from V and 4 bases from J, the gap between germline ends came to 12 bases. CDR3 size: 13 residues. Here the CDR3 DNA reads TGTGCCAGCAGGGCCGCGGGTTTCTATGGCTACACCTTC. As protein: CASRAAGFYGYTF.

This clone has just one count. This chain links TRBV4-2 with TRBJ2-1; D is perhaps TRBD1 (7 bases). Trimming took off 1 base at V and 8 bases at J, with 12 bases between the two ends. Germline V CDR1 and CDR2: LGHNA, YNFKEQ. The length of the CDR3 is 14 residues. CDR3 bases: TGTGCCAGCAGCCAAGGACAGGGAGGTGATGAGCAGTTCTTC. Residues: CASSQGQGGDEQFF.

The chain links TRBV2 to TRBJ2-7; 11 nucleotides line up with TRBD2. The CDR3 sequence is 17 residues long. V gave up 7 bases and J gave up 2 bases; unmatched junction bases: 13. Germline lookup yields CDR1 SNHLY and CDR2 FYNNEI. This CDR3 is CASTSITTSGGPYEQYF. The CDR3 coding sequence is TGTGCCAGCACCTCAATCACCACTAGCGGGGGTCCCTACGAGCAGTACTTC.

This chain joins TRBV4-3 and TRBJ2-3; tentative D call: TRBD1 (6 bases). V lost 6 bases and J lost 4, with 17 bases in between. Germline V gene data show CDR1 as LGHNA and CDR2 as YSLEER. The CDR3 sequence is 15 residues long. This CDR3 is CASRLRMKGADTQYF. CDR3 coding DNA: TGCGCCAGCAGGCTAAGAATGAAGGGGGCAGATACGCAGTATTTT.

The gene calls are TRBV18 and TRBJ1-2; 9 nucleotides line up with TRBD1. The length of the CDR3 is 14 residues. Germline CDR1 is KGHSH and CDR2 is LQKENI. Unmatched junction bases numbered 3, after V lost 3 bases and J lost 4 bases. The CDR3 protein is CASSPPGQGYGYTF. The CDR3 DNA is TGTGCCAGCTCACCCCCGGGACAGGGCTATGGCTACACCTTC.

The gene calls are TRBV6-7 and TRBJ1-1; 9 nucleotides align to TRBD1. TRBV6-7 is classed as an ORF, of uncertain function. The CDR3 covers 16 residues. The junction had 7 bases not matched to a gene; V was cut back by 2 bases and J by 3 bases. The CDR3 DNA follows: TGTGCCAGCAGTTACCCCGGGACAGGGAGGGACACTGAAGCTTTCTTT. This encodes CASSYPGTGRDTEAFF.

This chain joins TRBV6-8 and TRBJ1-6; TRBD1 is a possible D gene (5 bases). The ends were cut back, 4 bases at V and 7 bases at J, with 14 bases in the middle. The CDR3 length is 15 residues. Germline lookup yields CDR1 MNHGY and CDR2 SAAAGT. Here the CDR3 reads CASSLTPGGNSPLHF. The DNA of the CDR3 is TGTGCCAGCAGTTTGACCCCCGGGGGGAATTCACCCCTCCACTTT.

The chain combines TRBV7-2 with TRBJ2-5; 7 positions agree with TRBD2. This CDR3 has 15 amino acids. Trimming removed 5 bases from V and 5 bases from J; junction bases left unmatched: 11. Germline CDR1 and CDR2: SGHTA and FQGNSA. The chain's CDR3 is CASSLSLGGEETQYF. As DNA, the CDR3 is TGTGCCAGCAGCCTAAGCCTTGGGGGGGAGGAGACCCAGTACTTC.

The chain is built from TRBV7-3 and TRBJ2-1; D is possibly TRBD1 (6 bases). The CDR3 consists of 15 residues. The V end lost 3 bases, the J end lost 3 bases, and 12 bases lay between the germline ends. The germline CDR1 and CDR2 sequences are SGHTA and FQGTGA. The CDR3 region has the DNA TGTGCCAGCAGCTTTAGCAGGGGTAACTACAATGAGCAGTTCTTC. It specifies CASSFSRGNYNEQFF. The variable domain in full, completed from reference TRBV7-3 and TRBJ2-1, reads GAGVSQTPSNKVTEKGKYVELRCDPISGHTALYWYRQSLGQGPEFLIYFQGTGAADDSGLPNDRFFAVRPEGSVSTLKIQRTERGDSAVYLCASSFSRGNYNEQFFGPGTRLTVL.